A selection of T cell receptor beta chains follows, all from one sample in a study of blood T cell repertoires in COVID-19. Clones were sequenced by immunoSEQ multiplex PCR, and TCRdb holds only the in-frame ones, with some missing. The table lists roughly 300,000 clones, about nine tenths of them singletons. Input material: peripheral blood. The origin of the receptors is a woman between 25 and 40 years old with COVID-19, enrolled during active disease. Each CDR3 is given with its conserved first and last residue. D genes are given only for firm matches. The listing skips clone size in some rows; elsewhere it reads once, few, many or a size class.

CDR3nt | CDR3aa | d_gene | j_gene | v_gene | abundance | len
TGTGCCAGCAGCCCGCGTACGGCTAGGGGGACCGGGGAGCTGTTTTTT | CASSPRTARGTGELFF | - | TRBJ2-2 | TRBV3-1/TRBV3-2 | - | 16
TGCGCCAGCAGCTTGGTTGGGGGGGAAAGAGTCACAGATACGCAGTATTTT | CASSLVGGERVTDTQYF | TRBD2 | TRBJ2-3 | TRBV5-1 | - | 17
TGCAGCGCAAGAAAGACAGGGAGCTCTGGAAACACCATATATTTT | CSARKTGSSGNTIYF | TRBD1 | TRBJ1-3 | TRBV29-1 | - | 15
TGTGCCAGCAGCTTGGTCAGGGGGAACACTGAAGCTTTCTTT | CASSLVRGNTEAFF | - | TRBJ1-1 | TRBV5-5 | - | 14
TGCGCCAGCAGCCGAGAACCGGGACACTTGGACTCACCCCTCCACTTT | CASSREPGHLDSPLHF | - | TRBJ1-6 | TRBV4-1 | - | 16
TGTGCCAGCAGCGTGCAGACAGCCATGAACACTGAAGCTTTCTTT | CASSVQTAMNTEAFF | - | TRBJ1-1 | TRBV5-4 | - | 15
TGTGCCTGGAGTTTGACAGGGCAGTTCAATCAGCCCCAGCATTTT | CAWSLTGQFNQPQHF | TRBD1 | TRBJ1-5 | TRBV30 | - | 15
TGTGCCAGTTCTCGACTAGCCAGAAGCACAGATACGCAGTATTTT | CASSRLARSTDTQYF | TRBD2 | TRBJ2-3 | TRBV28 | - | 15
TGTGCCAGCAGCTCGGACAGGGGGTCGACTGGAAACACCATATATTTT | CASSSDRGSTGNTIYF | TRBD1 | TRBJ1-3 | TRBV6-6 | - | 16
TGTGCCAGCAGACAGACAAACACCGGGGAGCTGTTTTTT | CASRQTNTGELFF | - | TRBJ2-2 | TRBV12-3/TRBV12-4 | - | 13
TGCGCCAGCAGCCAATATGGCCGGGGTGACACCGGGGAGCTGTTTTTT | CASSQYGRGDTGELFF | - | TRBJ2-2 | TRBV4-3 | - | 16
TGTGCCAGCAGCTTAGGACGGTTGGGGGCGGAGACCCAGTACTTC | CASSLGRLGAETQYF | - | TRBJ2-5 | TRBV11-3 | - | 15
TGTGCCAGCAGCTACGACAGGGACGAGCAGTACTTC | CASSYDRDEQYF | TRBD1 | TRBJ2-7 | TRBV5-6 | - | 12
TGCAGCGTTGCTGACAGGGGAGGATTCGATCAGCCCCAGCATTTT | CSVADRGGFDQPQHF | TRBD1 | TRBJ1-5 | TRBV29-1 | - | 15
TGTGCCTGGAGTATTCGACGACAGGGGTTGGGCTATGGCTACACCTTC | CAWSIRRQGLGYGYTF | TRBD1 | TRBJ1-2 | TRBV30 | once | 16
TGTGCCAGCAGCGTTGGCAGGGGGACCCCTGAAGCTTTCTTT | CASSVGRGTPEAFF | TRBD1 | TRBJ1-1 | TRBV9 | - | 14
TGTGCCAGCAGCCCCGGGACAACCCACTCACCGGGCCCATACAATGAGCAGTTCTTC | CASSPGTTHSPGPYNEQFF | - | TRBJ2-1 | TRBV5-4 | - | 19
TGTGCCAGCGGACAAACAGGGCTCGGCGGGGAGCTGTTTTTT | CASGQTGLGGELFF | - | TRBJ2-2 | TRBV28 | - | 14
TGTGCCAGCAGCCCGAGAGGCCCAAATGGAAACACCATATATTTT | CASSPRGPNGNTIYF | - | TRBJ1-3 | TRBV7-9 | - | 15
TGCAGCGCCGGGGACAGGGGAGGTCACTATGGCTACACCTTC | CSAGDRGGHYGYTF | TRBD1 | TRBJ1-2 | TRBV29-1 | few | 14
TGTGCCAGCAGCGCGACAGGGGCAGGTGGAAAACTGTTTTTT | CASSATGAGGKLFF | TRBD1 | TRBJ1-4 | TRBV9 | - | 14
TGCGCCAGCAGCCAAGTGCCAGTGACCGGGGAGCTGTTTTTT | CASSQVPVTGELFF | - | TRBJ2-2 | TRBV4-1 | once | 14
TGTGCCAGCAGCCCGGGACAGGGAGAATCACCCCTCCACTTT | CASSPGQGESPLHF | TRBD1 | TRBJ1-6 | TRBV11-3 | - | 14
TGTGCCAGCAGCACATACCACTCGGACAGCTTGACCGACTATGGCTACACCTTC | CASSTYHSDSLTDYGYTF | - | TRBJ1-2 | TRBV5-5 | - | 18
TGTGCCTGGAGTGTACGGGTCTGGTCCGGCACTGAAGCTTTCTTT | CAWSVRVWSGTEAFF | - | TRBJ1-1 | TRBV30 | - | 15